This is a list of T cell receptor beta chains from one sample in a study of blood T cell repertoires in COVID-19. Sequencing was performed with immunoSEQ multiplex PCR; in TCRdb, only in-frame clones are kept and a portion is missing. The sample includes 90,000 to 140,000 clones, 65% to 90% of them seen just once. The material sequenced was peripheral blood. The receptors were sampled from a man in his fifties or sixties with acute or convalescent COVID-19. Both conserved end residues are part of each CDR3. Each record gives: V gene, J gene, clone size, D gene, CDR3 DNA, CDR3 protein. D genes are given only for firm matches. Clone size is not always given. Where it is, it says once, few, many or a class for expanded clones.

TRBV7-8	TRBJ2-2	-	-	TGTGCCAGCAGCTCCCTTAGAATCGGGAACACCGGGGAGCTGTTTTTT	CASSSLRIGNTGELFF
TRBV4-1	TRBJ1-6	-	-	TGCGCCAGCAGCCAAGAGAGCACAGAGTATAATTCACCCCTCCACTTT	CASSQESTEYNSPLHF
TRBV27	TRBJ2-7	-	TRBD2	TGTGCCAGCAGACTCGGGACTAGTTCGTCCTACGAGCAGTACTTC	CASRLGTSSSYEQYF
TRBV18	TRBJ2-2	-	-	TGTGCCAGCTCGCCTCTAAAAGCCGGGGAGCTGTTTTTT	CASSPLKAGELFF
TRBV6-5	TRBJ1-6	-	-	TGTGCCAGCAGTTACTCGTGGGACACCAATAATTCACCCCTCCACTTT	CASSYSWDTNNSPLHF
TRBV12-5	TRBJ1-4	-	-	TGTGCTAGTGGTGTCAGGGGAGAAAAACTGTTTTTT	CASGVRGEKLFF
TRBV12-5	TRBJ1-5	-	-	TGTGCTAGTGGTTCAGGGACCACGACGGGGGATCAGCCCCAGCATTTT	CASGSGTTTGDQPQHF
TRBV7-3	TRBJ1-1	-	TRBD1	TGTGCCAGCAGCTGGACAGGGGATACTGAAGCTTTCTTT	CASSWTGDTEAFF
TRBV15	TRBJ1-4	-	TRBD1	TGTGCCACCAGCAGGACCAGGGGGCTGGGTAATGAAAAACTGTTTTTT	CATSRTRGLGNEKLFF
TRBV19	TRBJ2-6	-	-	TGTGCCAGTAGTATGGGGCGGGGGCTACTCTCTGGGGCCAACGTCCTGACTTTC	CASSMGRGLLSGANVLTF
TRBV5-1	TRBJ2-2	-	-	TGCGCCAGCAGCTTGTTCAGGGTGTTCGGGACCGGGGAGCTGTTTTTT	CASSLFRVFGTGELFF
TRBV2	TRBJ1-5	-	-	TGTGCCAGCAGTGAACGGAGTAGCAATCAGCCCCAGCATTTT	CASSERSSNQPQHF
TRBV5-1	TRBJ2-7	-	-	TGCGCCAGCAGCTTAATACAGACAGGAAGGTCGGCCTACGAGCAGTACTTC	CASSLIQTGRSAYEQYF
TRBV5-6	TRBJ2-7	-	TRBD1	TGTGCCAGCAGCTGGGGGACAGGGGGCTACGAGCAGTACTTC	CASSWGTGGYEQYF
TRBV5-6	TRBJ1-6	few	TRBD1	TGTGCCAGCAGCCCCGGGACAGCCATAAGGGCCCTCCACTTT	CASSPGTAIRALHF
TRBV5-4	TRBJ2-5	-	-	TGTGCCAGCAGCTTGTCGACTAGTGCCCACCAAGAGACCCAGTACTTC	CASSLSTSAHQETQYF
TRBV30	TRBJ2-7	-	TRBD2	TGTGCCTGGAGTGGAGGGGCAGGGAGGGACGAGCAGTACTTC	CAWSGGAGRDEQYF
TRBV5-4	TRBJ2-1	-	-	TGTGCCAGCAGCAGTAGCGGTGAGCAGTTCTTC	CASSSSGEQFF
TRBV7-9	TRBJ1-2	-	-	TGTGCCAGCAGCCTTCAGGGAACTCCCAGAGATGGCTACACCTTC	CASSLQGTPRDGYTF
TRBV7-8	TRBJ2-1	-	-	TGTGCCAGCAGCTCGAAAGGGAGGTCCTACAATGAGCAGTTCTTC	CASSSKGRSYNEQFF
TRBV10-1	TRBJ2-2	-	-	TGCGCCAGCAGTGTGGACAGGAACACCGGGGAGCTGTTTTTT	CASSVDRNTGELFF
TRBV7-9	TRBJ2-6	-	TRBD2	TGTGCCAGCACCCTCAGCGGGACCGGGGCCAACGTCCTGACTTTC	CASTLSGTGANVLTF
TRBV5-6	TRBJ2-1	-	TRBD2	TGTGCCAGCAGCCACGACAGACTCCCTAGCGGGCAGTTCTTC	CASSHDRLPSGQFF
TRBV30	TRBJ1-5	-	-	TGTGCCTGGAGTGTACCCGGGGGAGCTCAGCCCCAGCATTTT	CAWSVPGGAQPQHF
TRBV2	TRBJ1-1	once	TRBD1	TGTGCCAGCAGTGGACAGGGCGAGGGCACTGAAGCTTTCTTT	CASSGQGEGTEAFF
TRBV13	TRBJ2-7	-	-	TGTGCCAGCAGCTTCCGGGACACTACCGCCTACGAGCAGTACTTC	CASSFRDTTAYEQYF
TRBV19	TRBJ1-3	-	TRBD1	TGTGCCAGTAGTATGCCGGGACAGGGCCCTGGAAACACCATATATTTT	CASSMPGQGPGNTIYF
TRBV18	TRBJ2-3	-	TRBD1	TGTGCCAGCTCACCAAGATCCGGGACAGAAGGGGATACGCAGTATTTT	CASSPRSGTEGDTQYF